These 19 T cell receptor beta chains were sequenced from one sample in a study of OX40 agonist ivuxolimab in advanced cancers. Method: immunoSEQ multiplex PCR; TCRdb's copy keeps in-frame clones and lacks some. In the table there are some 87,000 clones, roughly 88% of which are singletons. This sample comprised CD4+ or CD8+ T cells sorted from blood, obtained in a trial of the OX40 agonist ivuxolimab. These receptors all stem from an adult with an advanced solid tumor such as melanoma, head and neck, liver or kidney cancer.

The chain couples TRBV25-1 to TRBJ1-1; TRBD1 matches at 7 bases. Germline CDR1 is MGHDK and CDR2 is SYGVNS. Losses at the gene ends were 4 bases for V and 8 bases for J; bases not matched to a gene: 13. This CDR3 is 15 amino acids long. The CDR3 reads CASSAPIDRAGEAFF. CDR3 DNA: TGTGCCAGCAGTGCACCAATCGACAGGGCCGGAGAAGCTTTCTTT. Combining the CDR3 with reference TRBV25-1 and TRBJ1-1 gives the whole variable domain EADIYQTPRYLVIGTGKKITLECSQTMGHDKMYWYQQDPGMELHLIHYSYGVNSTEKGDLSSESTVSRIRTEHFPLTLESARPSHTSQYLCASSAPIDRAGEAFFGQGTRLTVV.

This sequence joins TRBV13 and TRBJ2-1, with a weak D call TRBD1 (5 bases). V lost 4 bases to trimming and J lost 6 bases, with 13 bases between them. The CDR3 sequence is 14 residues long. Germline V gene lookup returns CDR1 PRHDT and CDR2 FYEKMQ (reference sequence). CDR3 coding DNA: TGTGCCAGCAGCTCTCAAATGGGGCTCAATGAGCAGTTCTTC. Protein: CASSSQMGLNEQFF.

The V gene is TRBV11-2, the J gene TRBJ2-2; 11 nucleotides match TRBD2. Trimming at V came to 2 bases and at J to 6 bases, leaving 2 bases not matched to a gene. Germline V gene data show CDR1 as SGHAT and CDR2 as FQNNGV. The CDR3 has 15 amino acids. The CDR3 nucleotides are TGTGCCAGCAGCTTAACTAGCGGGAGTGCCGGGGAGCTGTTTTTT. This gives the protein CASSLTSGSAGELFF.

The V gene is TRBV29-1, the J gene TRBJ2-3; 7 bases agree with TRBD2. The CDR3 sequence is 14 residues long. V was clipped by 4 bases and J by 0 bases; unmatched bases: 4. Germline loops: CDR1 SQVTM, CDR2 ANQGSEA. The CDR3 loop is CSVVGSGSTDTQYF. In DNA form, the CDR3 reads TGCAGCGTTGTAGGTAGCGGGAGCACAGATACGCAGTATTTT.

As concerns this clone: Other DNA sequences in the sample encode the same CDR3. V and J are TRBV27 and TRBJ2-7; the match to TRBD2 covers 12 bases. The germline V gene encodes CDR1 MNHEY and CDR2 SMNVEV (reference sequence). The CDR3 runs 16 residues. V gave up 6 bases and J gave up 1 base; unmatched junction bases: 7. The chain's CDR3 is CASRGTSGPLSYEQYF. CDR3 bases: TGTGCCAGCAGGGGGACTAGCGGGCCACTTTCCTACGAGCAGTACTTC.

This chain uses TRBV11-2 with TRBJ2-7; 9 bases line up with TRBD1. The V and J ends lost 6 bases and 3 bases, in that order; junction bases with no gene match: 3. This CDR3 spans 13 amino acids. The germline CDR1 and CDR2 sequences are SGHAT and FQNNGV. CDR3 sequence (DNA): TGTGCCAGCAGGCAGACAGGGGGCTACGAGCAGTACTTC. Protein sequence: CASRQTGGYEQYF.

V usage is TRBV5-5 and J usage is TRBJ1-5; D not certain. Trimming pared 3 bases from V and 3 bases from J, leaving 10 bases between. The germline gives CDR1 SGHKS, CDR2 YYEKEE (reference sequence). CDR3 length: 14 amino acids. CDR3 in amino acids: CASSSDGLNQPQHF. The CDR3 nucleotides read TGTGCCAGCAGCTCTGACGGACTCAATCAGCCCCAGCATTTT.

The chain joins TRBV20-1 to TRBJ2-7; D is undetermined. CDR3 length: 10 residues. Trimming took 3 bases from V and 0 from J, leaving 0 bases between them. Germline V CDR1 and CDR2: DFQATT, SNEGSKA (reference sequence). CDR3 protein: CSASSYEQYF. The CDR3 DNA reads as TGCAGTGCTAGCTCCTACGAGCAGTACTTC.

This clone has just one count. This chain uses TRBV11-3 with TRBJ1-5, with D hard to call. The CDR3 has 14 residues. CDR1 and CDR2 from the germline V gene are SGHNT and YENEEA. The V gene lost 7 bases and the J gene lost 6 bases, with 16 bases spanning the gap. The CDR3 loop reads CASTEEGVIQPQHF. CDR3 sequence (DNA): TGTGCCAGCACCGAAGAAGGTGTGATTCAGCCCCAGCATTTT.

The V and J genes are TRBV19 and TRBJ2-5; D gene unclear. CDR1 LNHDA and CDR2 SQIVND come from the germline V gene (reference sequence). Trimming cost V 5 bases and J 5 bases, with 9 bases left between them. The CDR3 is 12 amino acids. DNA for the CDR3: TGTGCCAGTAGTCCCCCCGGGGAGACCCAGTACTTC. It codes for CASSPPGETQYF.

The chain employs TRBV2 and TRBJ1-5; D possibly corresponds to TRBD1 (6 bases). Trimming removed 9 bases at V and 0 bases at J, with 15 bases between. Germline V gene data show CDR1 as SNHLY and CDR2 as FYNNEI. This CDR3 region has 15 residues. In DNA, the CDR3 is TGTGCCAGTCAGGGGTTGAGAAATAGCAATCAGCCCCAGCATTTT. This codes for CASQGLRNSNQPQHF.

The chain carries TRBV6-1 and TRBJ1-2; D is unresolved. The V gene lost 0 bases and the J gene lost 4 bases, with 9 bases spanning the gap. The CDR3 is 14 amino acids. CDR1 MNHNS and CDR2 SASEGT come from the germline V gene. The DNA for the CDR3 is TGTGCCAGCAGTGAAGCCCGGCTACCCTATGGCTACACCTTC. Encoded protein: CASSEARLPYGYTF.

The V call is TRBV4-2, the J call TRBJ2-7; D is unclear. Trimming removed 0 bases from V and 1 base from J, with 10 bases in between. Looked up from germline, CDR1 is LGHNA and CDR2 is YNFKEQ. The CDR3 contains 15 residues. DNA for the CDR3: TGTGCCAGCAGCCAAGATCACGGTGGGTCCTACGAGCAGTACTTC. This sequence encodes CASSQDHGGSYEQYF.

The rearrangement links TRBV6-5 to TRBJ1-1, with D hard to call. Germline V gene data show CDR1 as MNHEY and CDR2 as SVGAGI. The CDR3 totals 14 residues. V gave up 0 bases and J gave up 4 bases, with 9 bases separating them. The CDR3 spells CASSYSWGATEAFF. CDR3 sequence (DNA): TGTGCCAGCAGTTACTCCTGGGGTGCCACTGAAGCTTTCTTT.

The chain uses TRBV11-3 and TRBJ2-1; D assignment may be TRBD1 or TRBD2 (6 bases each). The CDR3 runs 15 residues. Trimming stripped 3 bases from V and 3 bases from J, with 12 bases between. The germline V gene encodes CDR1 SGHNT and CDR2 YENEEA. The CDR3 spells CASSFRGGIYNEQFF. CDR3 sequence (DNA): TGTGCCAGCAGCTTCAGGGGAGGAATCTACAATGAGCAGTTCTTC. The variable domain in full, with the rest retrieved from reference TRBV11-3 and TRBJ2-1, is EAGVVQSPRYKIIEKKQPVAFWCNPISGHNTLYWYLQNLGQGPELLIRYENEEAVDDSQLPKDRFSAERLKGVDSTLKIQPAELGDSAVYLCASSFRGGIYNEQFFGPGTRLTVL.

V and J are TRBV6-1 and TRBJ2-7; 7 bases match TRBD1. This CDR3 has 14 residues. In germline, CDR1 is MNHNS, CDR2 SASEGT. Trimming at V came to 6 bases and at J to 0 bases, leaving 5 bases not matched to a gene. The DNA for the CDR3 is TGTGCCAGCAGAGCACAGGGGAGCTCCTACGAGCAGTACTTC. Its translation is CASRAQGSSYEQYF.

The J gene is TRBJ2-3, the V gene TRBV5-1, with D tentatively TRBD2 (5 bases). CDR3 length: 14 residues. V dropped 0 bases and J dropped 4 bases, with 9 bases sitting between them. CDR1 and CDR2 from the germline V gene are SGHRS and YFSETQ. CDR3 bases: TGCGCCAGCAGCTTGGGTCCTAGCTCAGATACGCAGTATTTT. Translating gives CASSLGPSSDTQYF.

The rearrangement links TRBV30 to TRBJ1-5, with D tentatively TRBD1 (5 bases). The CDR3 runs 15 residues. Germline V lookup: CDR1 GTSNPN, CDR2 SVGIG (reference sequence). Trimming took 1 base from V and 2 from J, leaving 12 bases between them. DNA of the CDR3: TGTGCCTGGAGTGCGGGGGGTATGGGCAATCAGCCCCAGCATTTT. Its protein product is CAWSAGGMGNQPQHF.

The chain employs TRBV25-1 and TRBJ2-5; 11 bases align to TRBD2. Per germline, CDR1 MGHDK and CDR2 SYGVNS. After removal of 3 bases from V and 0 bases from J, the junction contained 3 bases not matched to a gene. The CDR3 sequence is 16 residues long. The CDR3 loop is CASSELGLADQETQYF. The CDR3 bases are TGTGCCAGCAGTGAGTTGGGACTAGCGGACCAAGAGACCCAGTACTTC.